This T cell receptor beta chain emerged from a study of blood T cells in healthy people across ages. Primers used in a second PCR of roughly 6 to 11 cycles were a sample-barcoded 5' primer and a J-beta primer mix. MiXCR, applied by TCRdb to the 5' RACE reads, yields one record per CDR3 protein. The repertoire includes 850,000 to 1,000,000 distinct CDR3 sequences, 51% of them detected once, and 20% to 25% sits in the top ten. J was trimmed by 0 bases and V by 8 bases; bases with no gene match: 1. In germline, CDR1 is ENHRY, CDR2 SYGVKD. The CDR3 runs to 15 residues. This clonotype was seen only once. The chain has TRBV10-3 and TRBJ2-1; 13 positions match TRBD2. The receptor's source is a woman aged 55-69 years in good health. The sample comprised blood. CDR3: CAIRTSGGSYNEQFF. For the CDR3, the DNA is TGTGCCATCCGGACTAGCGGGGGCTCCTACAATGAGCAGTTCTTC.